A single T cell receptor (beta chain) is shown here with its context. The data originate from a study of blood T cell repertoires in COVID-19. The length of the CDR3 is 12 residues. The V gene's germline CDR1 is ENHRY and CDR2 SYGVKD. Trimming left V 4 bases short and J 4 bases short, with 7 bases between. The repertoire was sequenced with immunoSEQ multiplex PCR; TCRdb's copy has only in-frame clones and lacks some. Of around 170,000 clones listed, under 90% are singletons. The rearrangement links TRBV10-3 to TRBJ1-1, with D tentatively TRBD1 (5 bases). This receptor was identified in a man younger than 40 with active or convalescent COVID-19. Sequenced: peripheral blood. For the CDR3, the DNA is TGTGCCATCAGTGGGGGGGGCACTGAAGCTTTCTTT. This gives the protein CAISGGGTEAFF.